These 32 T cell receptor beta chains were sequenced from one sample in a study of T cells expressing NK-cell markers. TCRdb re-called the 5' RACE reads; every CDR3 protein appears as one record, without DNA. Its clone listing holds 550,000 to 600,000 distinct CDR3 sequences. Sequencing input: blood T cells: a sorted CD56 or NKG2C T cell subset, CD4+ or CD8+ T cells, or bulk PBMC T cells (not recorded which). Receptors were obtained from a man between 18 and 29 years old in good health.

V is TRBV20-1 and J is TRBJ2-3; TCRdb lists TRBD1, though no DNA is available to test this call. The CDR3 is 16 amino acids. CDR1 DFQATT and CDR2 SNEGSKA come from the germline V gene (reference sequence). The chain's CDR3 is CSARGTDGTLGDTQYF.

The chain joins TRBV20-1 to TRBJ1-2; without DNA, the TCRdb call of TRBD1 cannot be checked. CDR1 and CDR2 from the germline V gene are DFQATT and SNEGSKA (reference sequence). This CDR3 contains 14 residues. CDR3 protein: CSARDYRGTNGYTF.

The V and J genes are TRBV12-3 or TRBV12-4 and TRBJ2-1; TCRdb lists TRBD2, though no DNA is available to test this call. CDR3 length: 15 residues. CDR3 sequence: CASSPTSLTTYEQFF.

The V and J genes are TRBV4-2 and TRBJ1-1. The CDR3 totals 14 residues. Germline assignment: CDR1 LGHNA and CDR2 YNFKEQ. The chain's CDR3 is CASSPVVEATEAFF.

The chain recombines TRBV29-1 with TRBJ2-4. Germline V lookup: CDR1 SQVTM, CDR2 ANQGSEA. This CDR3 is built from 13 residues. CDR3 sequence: CSVGSRAKNIQYF.

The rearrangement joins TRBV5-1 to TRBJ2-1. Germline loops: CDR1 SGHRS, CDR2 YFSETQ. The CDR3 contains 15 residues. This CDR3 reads CASSSGQGRYNEQFF.

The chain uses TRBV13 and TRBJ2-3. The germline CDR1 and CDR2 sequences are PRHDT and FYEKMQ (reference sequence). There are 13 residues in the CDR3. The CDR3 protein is CASSERQPDTQYF.

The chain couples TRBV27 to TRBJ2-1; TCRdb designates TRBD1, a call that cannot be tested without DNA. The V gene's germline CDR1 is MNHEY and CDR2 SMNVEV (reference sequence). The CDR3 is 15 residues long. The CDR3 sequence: CASSFGTGSPRGQFF.

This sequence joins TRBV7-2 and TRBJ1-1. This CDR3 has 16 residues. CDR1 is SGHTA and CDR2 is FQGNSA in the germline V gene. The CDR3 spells CASSFRPDLMNTEAFF.

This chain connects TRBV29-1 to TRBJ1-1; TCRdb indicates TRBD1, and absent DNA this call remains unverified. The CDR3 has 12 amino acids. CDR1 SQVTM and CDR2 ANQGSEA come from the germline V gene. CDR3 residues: CSVGPELGEAFF.

The CDR3 spells CASSLDRGWNTEAFF. The V gene is TRBV5-5, the J gene TRBJ1-1; there is no DNA to check the TCRdb D call of TRBD1. Per the germline V gene, CDR1 is SGHKS and CDR2 is YYEKEE (reference sequence). This CDR3 has 15 residues.

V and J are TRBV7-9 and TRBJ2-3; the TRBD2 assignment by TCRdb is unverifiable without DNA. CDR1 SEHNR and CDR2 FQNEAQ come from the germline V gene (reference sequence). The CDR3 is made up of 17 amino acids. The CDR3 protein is CASRYPAAGVLTDTQYF.

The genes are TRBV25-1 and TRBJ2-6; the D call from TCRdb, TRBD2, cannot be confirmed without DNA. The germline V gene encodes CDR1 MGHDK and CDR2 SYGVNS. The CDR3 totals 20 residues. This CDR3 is CASSAYPGRAALSGANVLTF.

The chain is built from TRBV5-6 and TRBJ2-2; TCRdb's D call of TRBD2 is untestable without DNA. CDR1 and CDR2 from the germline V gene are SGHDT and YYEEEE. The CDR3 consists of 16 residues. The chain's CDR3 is CASRLWGREDTGELFF. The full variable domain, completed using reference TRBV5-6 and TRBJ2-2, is DAGVTQSPTHLIKTRGQQVTLRCSPKSGHDTVSWYQQALGQGPQFIFQYYEEEERQRGNFPDRFSGHQFPNYSSELNVNALLLGDSALYLCASRLWGREDTGELFFGEGSRLTVL.

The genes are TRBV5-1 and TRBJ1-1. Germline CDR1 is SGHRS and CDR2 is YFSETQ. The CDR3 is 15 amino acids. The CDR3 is CASSLAGSLNTEAFF.

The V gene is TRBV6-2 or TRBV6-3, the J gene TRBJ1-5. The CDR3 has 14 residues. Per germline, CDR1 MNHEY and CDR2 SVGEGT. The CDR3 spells CASSYQEINQPQHF.

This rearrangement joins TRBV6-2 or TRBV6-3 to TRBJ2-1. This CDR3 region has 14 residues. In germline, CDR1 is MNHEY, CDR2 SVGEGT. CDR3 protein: CASSPRNWIEEQFF.

CDR3 amino acids: CASSIPGQILPQVETQYF. The rearrangement uses TRBV5-1 and TRBJ2-5; TCRdb picks TRBD1, but there is no DNA to check that call. Germline CDR1 SGHRS, CDR2 YFSETQ. CDR3 size: 18 residues.

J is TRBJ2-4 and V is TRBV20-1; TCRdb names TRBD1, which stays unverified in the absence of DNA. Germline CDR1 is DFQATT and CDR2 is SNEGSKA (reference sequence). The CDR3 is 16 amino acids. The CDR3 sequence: CSAREPQWGAKNIQYF.

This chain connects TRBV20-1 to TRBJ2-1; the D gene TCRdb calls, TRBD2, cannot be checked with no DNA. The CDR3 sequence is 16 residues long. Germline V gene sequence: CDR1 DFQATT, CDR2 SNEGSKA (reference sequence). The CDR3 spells CSARDVSGRTDNEQFF.

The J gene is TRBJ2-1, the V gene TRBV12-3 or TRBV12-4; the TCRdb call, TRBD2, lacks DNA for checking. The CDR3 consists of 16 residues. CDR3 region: CASSFVAGRLYNEQFF.

Here the CDR3 reads CASSRTEGEKLFF. The chain uses TRBV27 and TRBJ1-4. Germline V gives CDR1 MNHEY, CDR2 SMNVEV (reference sequence). The CDR3 extends over 13 amino acids.

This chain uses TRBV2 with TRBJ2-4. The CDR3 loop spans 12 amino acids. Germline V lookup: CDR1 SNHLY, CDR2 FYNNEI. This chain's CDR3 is CASSEDELIQYF.

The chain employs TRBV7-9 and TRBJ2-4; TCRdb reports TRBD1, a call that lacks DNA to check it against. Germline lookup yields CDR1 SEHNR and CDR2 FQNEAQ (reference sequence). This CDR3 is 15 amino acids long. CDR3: CASSSKGATENIQYF.

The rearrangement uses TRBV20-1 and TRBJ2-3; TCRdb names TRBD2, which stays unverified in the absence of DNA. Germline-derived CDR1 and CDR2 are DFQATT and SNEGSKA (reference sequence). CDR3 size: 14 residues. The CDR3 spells CSASVLAGGDTQYF.

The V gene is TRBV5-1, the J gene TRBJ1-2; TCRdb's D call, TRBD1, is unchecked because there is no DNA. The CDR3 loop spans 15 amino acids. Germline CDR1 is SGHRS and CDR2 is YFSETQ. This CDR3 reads CASSGDIQTAYGYTF.

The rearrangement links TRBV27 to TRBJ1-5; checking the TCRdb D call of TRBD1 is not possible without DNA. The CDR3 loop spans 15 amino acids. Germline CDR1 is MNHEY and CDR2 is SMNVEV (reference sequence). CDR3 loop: CASSLSGTGHQPQHF.

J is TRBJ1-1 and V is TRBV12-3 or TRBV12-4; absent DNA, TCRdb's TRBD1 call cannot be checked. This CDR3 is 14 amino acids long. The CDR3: CASNPLGVGTEAFF.

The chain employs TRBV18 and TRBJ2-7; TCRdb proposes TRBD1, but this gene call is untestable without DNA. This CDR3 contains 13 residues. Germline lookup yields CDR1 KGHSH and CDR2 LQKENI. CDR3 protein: CASSPRLGDEQYF.

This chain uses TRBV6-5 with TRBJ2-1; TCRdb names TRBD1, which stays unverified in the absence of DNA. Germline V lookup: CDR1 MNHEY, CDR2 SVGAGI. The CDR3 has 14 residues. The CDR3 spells CASSPGGTAGEQFF.

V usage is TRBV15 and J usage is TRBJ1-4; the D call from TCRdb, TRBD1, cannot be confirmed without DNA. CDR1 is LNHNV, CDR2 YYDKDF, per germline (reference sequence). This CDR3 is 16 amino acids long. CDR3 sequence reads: CATSRDATGGGEKLFF.

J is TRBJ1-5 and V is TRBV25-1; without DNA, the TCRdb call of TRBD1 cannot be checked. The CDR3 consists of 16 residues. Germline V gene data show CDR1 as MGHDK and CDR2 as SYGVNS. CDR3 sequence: CASSVQAVNSNQPQHF.